What follows are 4 T cell receptor beta chains derived from one specimen sequenced in a study of tumor and adjacent non-tumor tissue in lung cancer. The template was RNA from unsorted bulk tissue. TCRbeta libraries were built with three rounds of nested PCR, modified from ARM-PCR. TCRdb re-called the multiplex PCR reads through MiXCR, storing one row per CDR3 protein. The table lists 120,000 or so distinct CDR3 sequences, roughly 64% of them singletons. Sequenced sample: lung tumor tissue. Receptor source: a man aged 25 to 45 with non-small cell lung cancer.

On this clonotype itself: Given a much more abundant clone one base away, this may be a read error. The J gene is TRBJ1-5, the V gene TRBV6-2 or TRBV6-3; D unresolved. In germline, CDR1 is MNHEY, CDR2 SVGEGT. This CDR3 has 12 amino acids. V lost 0 bases and J lost 11, with 8 bases in between. The CDR3 bases are TGTGCCAGCAGTTACTCGACGCGGTCCCAGCATTTT. This sequence encodes CASSYSTRSQHF.

This clonotype has ten or more counts. The chain uses TRBV4-3 and TRBJ2-2, with a possible D match to TRBD1 (5 bases). This CDR3 comprises 15 residues. Germline loops: CDR1 LGHNA, CDR2 YSLEER. V shed 0 bases and J shed 7 bases, with 12 bases lying between them. The CDR3 is CASSQDRVNGGELFF. The DNA of the CDR3 is TGCGCCAGCAGCCAAGACAGGGTGAACGGCGGGGAGCTGTTTTTT.

This clonotype came up a few times. This may arise from a read error, as a much more abundant clone is one base away. The chain links TRBV6-2 or TRBV6-3 to TRBJ2-3; either TRBD1 or TRBD2 may fit D (5 bases each). This CDR3 spans 17 amino acids. Germline CDR1 MNHEY, CDR2 SVGEGT. The ends were cut back, 5 bases at V and 2 bases at J, with 20 bases in the middle. In nucleotides, the CDR3 is TGTGCCAGCAGTGTCCTCGCAGGGAGACTCTTCACAGATACGCAGTATTTT. It encodes CASSVLAGRLFTDTQYF.

This clonotype turned up a few times. Just one base apart from a much larger clone, this may be a read error. It is likely a read error, because the conserved phenylalanine at the end of the CDR3 is missing. The V and J genes are TRBV11-2 and TRBJ2-1, with no clear D. V dropped 4 bases and J dropped 8 bases, with 9 bases sitting between them. CDR1 and CDR2 from the germline V gene are SGHAT and FQNNGV. The CDR3 contains 12 residues. The CDR3 DNA reads as TGTGCCAGCAGCTCCCTTGGGGATGAGCAGTTCCTC. It yields the protein CASSSLGDEQFL.